What follows are 21 T cell receptor beta chains derived from one specimen sequenced in a study of blood T cell repertoires in COVID-19. Clones were sequenced by immunoSEQ multiplex PCR, and TCRdb holds only the in-frame ones, with some missing. The sample consists of tens of thousands of clones, 90% of them appearing once. Source material: peripheral blood. These receptors were obtained from a human donor in a cohort sampled during active COVID-19.

This rearrangement joins TRBV28 to TRBJ2-3; 9 bases line up with TRBD2. Germline V gene lookup returns CDR1 MDHEN and CDR2 SYDVKM. Trimming cost V 2 bases and J 0 bases; bases outside gene matches: 21. The length of the CDR3 is 22 residues. The CDR3 DNA is TGTGCCAGCAGTTTAGGTGACTTCGCGGGAGGGCCTGACTCATATAGCACAGATACGCAGTATTTT. It is translated as CASSLGDFAGGPDSYSTDTQYF.

The chain uses TRBV6-1 and TRBJ2-7; tentatively, D is TRBD1 (5 bases). V was trimmed by 3 bases and J by 3 bases, leaving 12 bases between them. The CDR3 spans 14 residues. Germline CDR1 MNHNS, CDR2 SASEGT. The CDR3 DNA reads as TGTGCCAGCAGTGAGTCACAGGTTTTCTACGAGCAGTACTTC. Its protein product is CASSESQVFYEQYF.

The chain combines TRBV23-1 with TRBJ2-3, with TRBD1 identical over 9 bases. TRBV23-1 counts as an open reading frame of uncertain function. With V trimmed by 4 bases and J by 5 bases, 4 bases remained unmatched. The CDR3 contains 14 residues. In DNA form, the CDR3 reads TGCGCCAGCAGTCCCGGGACAGGGCGAGATACGCAGTATTTT. The encoded protein is CASSPGTGRDTQYF.

The chain links TRBV23-1 to TRBJ2-7; tentatively, D is TRBD1 (5 bases). TRBV23-1 is designated an ORF whose function remains uncertain. The CDR3 extends over 13 amino acids. V was pared by 11 bases and J by 3 bases, with 17 bases between. CDR3 in amino acids: CAALRTPNYEQYF. In nucleotides, the CDR3 is TGCGCCGCTTTAAGGACACCGAACTACGAGCAGTACTTC.

This chain uses TRBV24-1 with TRBJ1-1; D uncertain. The CDR3 spans 13 residues. Per germline, CDR1 KGHDR and CDR2 SFDVKD. The V end lost 2 bases, the J end lost 2 bases, and 5 bases lay between the germline ends. The CDR3 DNA reads TGTGCCACCAGTGATTCGGTAAACACTGAAGCTTTCTTT. Its translation: CATSDSVNTEAFF.

The rearrangement joins TRBV18 to TRBJ2-4; 9 bases agree with TRBD2. CDR1 and CDR2 from the germline V gene are KGHSH and LQKENI. CDR3 length equals 16 residues. The J segment lost 4 bases and the V segment lost 0 bases, leaving 4 bases of the junction unmatched. CDR3 DNA: TGTGCCAGCTCACCACCGTTTAGCGGGAGAAAAAACATTCAGTACTTC. This codes for CASSPPFSGRKNIQYF.

The chain couples TRBV3-1 (or the pseudogene TRBV3-2) to TRBJ2-1; 12 nucleotides line up with TRBD2. The CDR3 loop spans 16 amino acids. V was clipped by 0 bases and J by 5 bases; unmatched bases: 2. Germline V CDR1 and CDR2: LGHDT, YNNKEL (reference sequence). As DNA, the CDR3 is TGTGCCAGCAGCCAAGAATGGACTAGCGGGAACAATGAGCAGTTCTTC. The encoded protein is CASSQEWTSGNNEQFF.

The count of this clone is one. This chain connects TRBV28 to TRBJ1-5; TRBD1 matches 7 bases. Looked up from germline, CDR1 is MDHEN and CDR2 is SYDVKM. This CDR3 is 14 amino acids long. The V segment lost 6 bases and the J segment 4 bases; nucleotides outside the gene matches: 6. The CDR3 here is CASSPGQLNQPQHF. The CDR3 bases are TGTGCCAGCAGCCCGGGACAGCTTAATCAGCCCCAGCATTTT. Supplemented by reference TRBV28 and TRBJ1-5, the full variable domain reads DVKVTQSSRYLVKRTGEKVFLECVQDMDHENMFWYRQDPGLGLRLIYFSYDVKMKEKGDIPEGYSVSREKKERFSLILESASTNQTSMYLCASSPGQLNQPQHFGDGTRLSIL.

CDR3 nucleotides: TGTGCCAGCAGTTTATCCGGGGGGAAGACCCAGTACTTC. Protein: CASSLSGGKTQYF. The rearrangement uses TRBV27 and TRBJ2-5; TRBD2 matches at 7 bases. J gave up 6 bases and V 0 bases, and 1 base lay outside the gene matches. CDR3 length: 13 amino acids. From germline, CDR1 is MNHEY and CDR2 SMNVEV (reference sequence).

The chain is built from TRBV4-1 and TRBJ2-3; TRBD2 agrees at 7 bases. CDR1 is MGHRA, CDR2 YSYEKL, per germline. This CDR3 has 17 amino acids. J was trimmed by 2 bases and V by 5 bases; bases with no gene match: 13. This CDR3 reads CASSIRGHGGSTDTQYF. The CDR3 region has the DNA TGCGCCAGCAGCATACGTGGACACGGGGGGTCCACAGATACGCAGTATTTT.

This clone was observed a few times. The DNA of the CDR3 is TGCGCCAGCAGCGAGACCGGCGGGGGGCAATACGAGCAGTACTTC. It encodes CASSETGGGQYEQYF. The V call is TRBV5-1, the J call TRBJ2-7; 8 nucleotides align to TRBD2. With V trimmed by 4 bases and J by 4 bases, 10 bases remained unmatched. The CDR3 totals 15 residues. Germline CDR1 SGHRS, CDR2 YFSETQ.

The chain recombines TRBV9 with TRBJ2-3, with D possibly being TRBD2 (5 bases). Germline V gene sequence: CDR1 SGDLS, CDR2 YYNGEE. CDR3 length: 14 residues. Trimming removed 1 base from V and 2 bases from J, with 8 bases in between. CDR3 sequence: CASSVSGNTDTQYF. The CDR3 DNA follows: TGTGCCAGCAGCGTAAGCGGAAACACAGATACGCAGTATTTT.

The genes are TRBV3-1 (or the pseudogene TRBV3-2) and TRBJ2-1; no clear D. Germline lookup yields CDR1 LGHDT and CDR2 YNNKEL (reference sequence). The CDR3 has 12 residues. V lost 3 bases and J lost 11, with 11 bases in between. CDR3 in DNA: TGTGCCAGCAGCCAGGGCTTAGATAAGCAGTTCTTC. The encoded protein is CASSQGLDKQFF.

The chain joins TRBV6-1 to TRBJ2-1; D perhaps matches TRBD1 (6 bases). The CDR3 is 12 residues long. V was pared by 0 bases and J by 15 bases, with 12 bases between. Germline V lookup: CDR1 MNHNS, CDR2 SASEGT. The CDR3 sequence: CASSEAPGQRFF. The CDR3 DNA sequence: TGTGCCAGCAGTGAAGCGCCGGGACAACGGTTCTTC.

V gene TRBV5-4 combines with J gene TRBJ1-2; D might be TRBD1 (5 bases). This CDR3 has 14 residues. The V end was cut by 0 bases, the J end by 3 bases, with 9 bases between. Germline V CDR1 and CDR2: SGHNT, YYREEE (reference sequence). In nucleotides, the CDR3 is TGTGCCAGCAGCTTGGGTGGGACTCACTATGGCTACACCTTC. Translating gives CASSLGGTHYGYTF. The complete variable domain, with remaining parts taken from reference TRBV5-4 and TRBJ1-2, reads ETGVTQSPTHLIKTRGQQVTLRCSSQSGHNTVSWYQQALGQGPQFIFQYYREEENGRGNFPPRFSGLQFPNYSSELNVNALELDDSALYLCASSLGGTHYGYTFGSGTRLTVV.

This clone showed up just once. V is TRBV21-1 and J is TRBJ2-4; TRBD2 was called by the table and not checked on the DNA. TRBV21-1 is given as a pseudogene. The CDR3 is made up of 17 amino acids. CDR3: CASSKDQAGSAKNIQYF. CDR3 coding DNA: TGTGCCAGCAGCAAAGATCAAGCGGGGTCAGCCAAAAACATTCAGTACTTC.

J is TRBJ2-2 and V is TRBV6-5, with D perhaps TRBD2 (5 bases). With 8 bases removed from V and 6 bases from J, the gap between germline ends came to 10 bases. CDR1 MNHEY and CDR2 SVGAGI come from the germline V gene. The CDR3 runs 12 residues. Written as DNA, the CDR3 is TGTGCCAGCTACGCCGGGGCCGGGGAGCTGTTTTTT. This translates into CASYAGAGELFF.

The chain couples TRBV9 to TRBJ1-2; D is uncertain. From germline, CDR1 is SGDLS and CDR2 YYNGEE. CDR3 length: 15 residues. V lost 4 bases, J lost 4 bases, and 17 bases lay in between. The CDR3 nucleotides are TGTGCCAGCAGCCCCTCGGGAGAGGGCAGCTATGGCTACACCTTC. It translates to CASSPSGEGSYGYTF. Full variable domain (outside the CDR3, taken from reference TRBV9 and TRBJ1-2): DSGVTQTPKHLITATGQRVTLRCSPRSGDLSVYWYQQSLDQGLQFLIQYYNGEERAKGNILERFSAQQFPDLHSELNLSSLELGDSALYFCASSPSGEGSYGYTFGSGTRLTVV.

In its sample, this clone was seen once. The genes are TRBV5-1 and TRBJ2-5; a possible D gene is TRBD2 (6 bases). CDR1 is SGHRS, CDR2 YFSETQ, per germline. Trimming took 0 bases from V and 2 from J, leaving 17 bases between them. The CDR3 contains 17 residues. The CDR3 sequence: CASSLEAGGGMQETQYF. In DNA form, the CDR3 reads TGCGCCAGCAGCTTGGAAGCGGGTGGCGGAATGCAAGAGACCCAGTACTTC.

V gene TRBV24-1 combines with J gene TRBJ2-1; 12 positions agree with TRBD2. The CDR3 extends over 18 amino acids. V dropped 4 bases and J dropped 4; count of bases not matched to a gene: 10. Germline V CDR1 and CDR2: KGHDR, SFDVKD. CDR3 nucleotides: TGTGCCACCAGTGACCGCCGACTAGCGGGAGTGAGGTACAATGAGCAGTTCTTC. Amino acid sequence: CATSDRRLAGVRYNEQFF.

V gene TRBV18 combines with J gene TRBJ2-7; TRBD2 matches at 9 bases. V shed 4 bases and J 2 bases; nucleotides not matched to a gene: 3. The germline V gene encodes CDR1 KGHSH and CDR2 LQKENI. CDR3 length: 14 amino acids. The CDR3 reads CASSQTSGPYEQYF. The CDR3 bases are TGTGCCAGCTCACAGACTAGCGGTCCCTACGAGCAGTACTTC.